These T cell receptor beta chains were read from a single sample in a study of T cells expressing NK-cell markers. Each CDR3 protein gets one entry in TCRdb, which reprocessed the 5' RACE reads and gives no DNA. This repertoire includes a few hundred thousand distinct CDR3 sequences. What was sequenced was blood T cells: a sorted CD56 or NKG2C T cell subset, CD4+ or CD8+ T cells, or bulk PBMC T cells (not recorded which). The receptors stem from a man younger than 35 in good health. Each CDR3 is given with its conserved first and last residue.

v_call	j_call	cdr3_aa
TRBV20-1	TRBJ2-1	CSASFSGTRGEQFF
TRBV30	TRBJ2-1	CACPGLGNEQFF
TRBV9	TRBJ2-1	CASSVTGGTLNEQFF
TRBV11-2	TRBJ2-5	CASSFSGRAGETQYF
TRBV11-2	TRBJ2-1	CASSLAGEGGRFF
TRBV27	TRBJ2-3	CASSSGTALISDTQYF
TRBV15	TRBJ2-6	CATSRGTGQGANVLTF
TRBV15	TRBJ1-5	CATSLPRGQPQHF
TRBV28	TRBJ2-3	CASSLRGMPDTQYF
TRBV6-5	TRBJ2-2	CASSFRTGVSSGTNGELFF
TRBV20-1	TRBJ2-5	CSASLDLREGETQYF
TRBV3-1	TRBJ2-1	CASSQRPTPGLAKGEQFF
TRBV7-9	TRBJ2-7	CASSRKTGGYEQYF
TRBV30	TRBJ2-1	CACSGLYYNEQFF
TRBV24-1	TRBJ2-2	CATSDPTRAGELFF
TRBV29-1	TRBJ1-2	CSVAVGGQGYGYTF
TRBV7-9	TRBJ1-1	CASSSWDRGVNTEAFF
TRBV30	TRBJ2-7	CAWSPGLALEQYF
TRBV5-1	TRBJ2-7	CASSVEPAGGAQYF
TRBV10-3	TRBJ2-3	CATNRADTDTQYF
TRBV24-1	TRBJ2-4	CATSESPSGRDTKNIQYF
TRBV29-1	TRBJ2-3	CSVVMVMATDTQYF
TRBV11-2	TRBJ1-3	CASSSPGSPARNTIYF
TRBV29-1	TRBJ1-2	CSVGRVLQGATGYGYTF
TRBV7-9	TRBJ2-2	CASSDGTVIGELFF
TRBV20-1	TRBJ2-2	CSARFSLLAGGLGTGELFF
TRBV20-1	TRBJ2-7	CSANTGEGTWEQYF
TRBV20-1	TRBJ2-6	CSARGSEGIFSGANVLTF
TRBV7-6	TRBJ2-1	CASSRRTEGEQFF
TRBV3-1	TRBJ2-2	CASSLQGAKGWTGELFF
TRBV12-3/TRBV12-4	TRBJ2-1	CASSLGAGRHEQFF
TRBV9	TRBJ2-7	CASSVGELTYEQYF
TRBV3-1	TRBJ1-5	CASSQDRKGPQHF
TRBV18	TRBJ2-1	CASSPLARTGYNEQFF
TRBV20-1	TRBJ2-2	CSADKSETGELFF
TRBV20-1	TRBJ2-1	CSASKVRVGNEQFF
TRBV5-5	TRBJ2-5	CASSGGLTQETQYF
TRBV4-3	TRBJ2-1	CASSQDTSGSREQFF
TRBV4-2	TRBJ1-5	CASSQDTGQGQPQHF
TRBV2	TRBJ2-4	CASSSTRRGDIQYF
TRBV10-3	TRBJ1-1	CAISESRGRAQKKGYAEAFF
TRBV7-2	TRBJ2-7	CASSSFGSYEQYF
TRBV10-2	TRBJ1-5	CASSEGGALQPQHF
TRBV7-8	TRBJ1-5	CASSLWGQGNQPQHF
TRBV27	TRBJ2-5	CASSRSSGRETQYF
TRBV24-1	TRBJ2-3	CATSHRGRGDTQYF
TRBV29-1	TRBJ1-1	CSDRGGRGTEAFF
TRBV5-1	TRBJ2-5	CASSPYQETQYF
TRBV7-8	TRBJ1-5	CASSLVWGSGQPQHF
TRBV20-1	TRBJ2-5	CSARDSRSVGKTQYF
TRBV14	TRBJ2-2	CASSQVMGQGYTGELFF
TRBV9	TRBJ2-3	CASSVSSGLRTDTQYF
TRBV20-1	TRBJ2-3	CSAPIAGGATDTQYF
TRBV6-5	TRBJ2-3	CASSYSGAGTTDTQYF
TRBV20-1	TRBJ2-3	CSAGGRGFLSDTQYF